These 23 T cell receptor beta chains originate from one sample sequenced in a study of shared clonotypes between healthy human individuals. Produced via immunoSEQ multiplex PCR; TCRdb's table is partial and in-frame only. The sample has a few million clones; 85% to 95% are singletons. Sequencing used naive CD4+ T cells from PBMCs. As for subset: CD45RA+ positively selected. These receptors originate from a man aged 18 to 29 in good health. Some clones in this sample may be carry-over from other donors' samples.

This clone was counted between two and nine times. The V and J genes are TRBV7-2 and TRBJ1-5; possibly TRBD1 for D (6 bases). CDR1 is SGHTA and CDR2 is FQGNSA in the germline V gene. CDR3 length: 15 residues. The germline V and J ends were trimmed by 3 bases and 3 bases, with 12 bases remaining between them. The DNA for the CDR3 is TGTGCCAGCAGCTTTATACAGGGTCCCAATCAGCCCCAGCATTTT. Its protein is CASSFIQGPNQPQHF.

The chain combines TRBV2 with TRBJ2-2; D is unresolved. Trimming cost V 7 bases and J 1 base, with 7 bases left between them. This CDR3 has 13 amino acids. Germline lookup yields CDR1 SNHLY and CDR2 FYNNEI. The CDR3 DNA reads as TGTGCCAGCATTGACGGGAACACCGGGGAGCTGTTTTTT. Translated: CASIDGNTGELFF.

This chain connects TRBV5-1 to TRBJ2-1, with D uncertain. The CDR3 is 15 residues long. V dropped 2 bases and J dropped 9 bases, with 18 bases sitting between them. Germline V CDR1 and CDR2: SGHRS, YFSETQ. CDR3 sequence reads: CASSLGPRPVSEQFF. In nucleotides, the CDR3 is TGCGCCAGCAGCTTAGGACCCCGACCGGTGAGTGAGCAGTTCTTC.

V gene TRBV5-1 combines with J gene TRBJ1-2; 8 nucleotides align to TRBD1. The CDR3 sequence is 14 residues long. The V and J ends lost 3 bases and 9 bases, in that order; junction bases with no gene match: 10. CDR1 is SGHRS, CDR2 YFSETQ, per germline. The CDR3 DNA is TGCGCCAGCAGCTCCTCTGCAGGGGGCGGGAGCTACACCTTC. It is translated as CASSSSAGGGSYTF. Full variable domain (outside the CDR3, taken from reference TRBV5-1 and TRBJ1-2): KAGVTQTPRYLIKTRGQQVTLSCSPISGHRSVSWYQQTPGQGLQFLFEYFSETQRNKGNFPGRFSGRQFSNSRSEMNVSTLELGDSALYLCASSSSAGGGSYTFGSGTRLTVV.

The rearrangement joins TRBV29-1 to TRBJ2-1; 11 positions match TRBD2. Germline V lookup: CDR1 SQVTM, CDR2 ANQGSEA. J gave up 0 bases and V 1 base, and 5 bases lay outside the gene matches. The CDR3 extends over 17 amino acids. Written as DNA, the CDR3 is TGCAGCGTTGAAGGGGGACTAGCGGTAAGCTCCTACAATGAGCAGTTCTTC. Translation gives CSVEGGLAVSSYNEQFF.

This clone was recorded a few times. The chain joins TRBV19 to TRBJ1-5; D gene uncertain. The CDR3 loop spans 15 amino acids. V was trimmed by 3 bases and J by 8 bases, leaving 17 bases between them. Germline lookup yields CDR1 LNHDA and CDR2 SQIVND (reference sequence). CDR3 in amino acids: CASSMSARPDEPQHF. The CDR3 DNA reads TGTGCCAGTAGTATGTCGGCCAGGCCGGACGAGCCCCAGCATTTT.

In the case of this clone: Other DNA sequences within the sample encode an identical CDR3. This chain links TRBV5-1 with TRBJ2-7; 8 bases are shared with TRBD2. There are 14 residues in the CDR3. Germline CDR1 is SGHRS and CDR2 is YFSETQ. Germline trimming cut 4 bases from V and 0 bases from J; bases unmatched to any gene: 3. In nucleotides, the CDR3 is TGCGCCAGCAGCAGCAGCGGGAGCTCCTACGAGCAGTACTTC. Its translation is CASSSSGSSYEQYF. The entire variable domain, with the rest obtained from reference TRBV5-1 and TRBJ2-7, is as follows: KAGVTQTPRYLIKTRGQQVTLSCSPISGHRSVSWYQQTPGQGLQFLFEYFSETQRNKGNFPGRFSGRQFSNSRSEMNVSTLELGDSALYLCASSSSGSSYEQYFGPGTRLTVT.

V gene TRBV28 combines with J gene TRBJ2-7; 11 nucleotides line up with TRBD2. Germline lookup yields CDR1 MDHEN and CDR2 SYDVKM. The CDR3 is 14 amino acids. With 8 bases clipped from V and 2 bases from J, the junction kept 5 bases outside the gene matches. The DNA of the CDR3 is TGTGCCAGCGTTTCGACTAGCGGGACCTACGAGCAGTACTTC. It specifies CASVSTSGTYEQYF.

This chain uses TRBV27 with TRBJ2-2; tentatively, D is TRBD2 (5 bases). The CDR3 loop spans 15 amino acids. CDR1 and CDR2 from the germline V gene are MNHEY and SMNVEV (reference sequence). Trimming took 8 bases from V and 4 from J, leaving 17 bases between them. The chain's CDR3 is CASSPLRAGTGELFF. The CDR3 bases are TGTGCCAGCTCCCCTCTGAGGGCGGGCACCGGGGAGCTGTTTTTT.

The DNA of the CDR3 is TGTGCCAGCAGTGAAGTTCGAGGGTGGGAGAAACTGTTTTTT. Its translation is CASSEVRGWEKLFF. The chain couples TRBV25-1 to TRBJ1-4; unclear D gene. The CDR3 has 14 residues. CDR1 and CDR2 (germline): MGHDK, SYGVNS. Trimming removed 2 bases at V and 11 bases at J, with 15 bases between.

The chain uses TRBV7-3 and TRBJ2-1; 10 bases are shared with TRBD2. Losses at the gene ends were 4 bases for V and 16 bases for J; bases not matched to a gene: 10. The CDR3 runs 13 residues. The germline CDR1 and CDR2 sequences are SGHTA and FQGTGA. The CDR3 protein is CASSSTTSGATFF. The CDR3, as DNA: TGTGCCAGCAGCTCCACAACTAGCGGGGCTACCTTCTTC. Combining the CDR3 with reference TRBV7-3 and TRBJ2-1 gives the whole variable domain GAGVSQTPSNKVTEKGKYVELRCDPISGHTALYWYRQSLGQGPEFLIYFQGTGAADDSGLPNDRFFAVRPEGSVSTLKIQRTERGDSAVYLCASSSTTSGATFFGPGTRLTVL.

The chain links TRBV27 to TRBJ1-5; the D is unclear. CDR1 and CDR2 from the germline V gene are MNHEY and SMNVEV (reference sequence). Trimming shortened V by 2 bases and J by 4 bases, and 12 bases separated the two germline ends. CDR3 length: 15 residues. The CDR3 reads CASSLNAEGNQPQHF. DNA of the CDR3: TGTGCCAGCAGTTTAAACGCCGAAGGGAATCAGCCCCAGCATTTT.

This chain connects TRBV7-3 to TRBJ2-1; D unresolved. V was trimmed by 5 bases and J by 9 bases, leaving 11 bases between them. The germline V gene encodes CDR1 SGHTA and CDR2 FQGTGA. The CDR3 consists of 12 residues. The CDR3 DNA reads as TGTGCCAGCAGCGCCGAACGTGGTGAGCAGTTCTTC. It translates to CASSAERGEQFF. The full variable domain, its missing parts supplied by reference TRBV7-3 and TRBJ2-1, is GAGVSQTPSNKVTEKGKYVELRCDPISGHTALYWYRQSLGQGPEFLIYFQGTGAADDSGLPNDRFFAVRPEGSVSTLKIQRTERGDSAVYLCASSAERGEQFFGPGTRLTVL.

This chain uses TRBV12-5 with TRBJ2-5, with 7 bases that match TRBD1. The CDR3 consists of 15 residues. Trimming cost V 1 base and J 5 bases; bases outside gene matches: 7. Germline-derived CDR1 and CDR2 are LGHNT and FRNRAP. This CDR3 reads CASGLGTGDGETQYF. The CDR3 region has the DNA TGTGCTAGTGGTTTGGGAACAGGGGACGGCGAGACCCAGTACTTC.

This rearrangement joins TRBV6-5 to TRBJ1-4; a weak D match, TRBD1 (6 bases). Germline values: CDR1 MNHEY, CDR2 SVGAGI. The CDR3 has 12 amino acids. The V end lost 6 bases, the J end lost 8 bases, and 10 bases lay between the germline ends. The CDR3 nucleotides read TGTGCCAGCAGCATTAGGGGGGAAAAACTGTTTTTT. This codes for CASSIRGEKLFF.

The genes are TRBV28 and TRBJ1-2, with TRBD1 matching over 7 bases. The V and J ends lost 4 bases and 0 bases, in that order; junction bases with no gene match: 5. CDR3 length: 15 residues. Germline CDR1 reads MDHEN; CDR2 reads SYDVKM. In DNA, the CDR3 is TGTGCCAGCAGTTGGGACAGAACCACTAACTATGGCTACACCTTC. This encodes CASSWDRTTNYGYTF.

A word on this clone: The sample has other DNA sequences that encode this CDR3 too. The CDR3 loop reads CASSLEGRGTEAFF. Written as DNA, the CDR3 is TGTGCCAGCAGTTTAGAGGGGAGGGGCACTGAAGCTTTCTTT. The gene calls are TRBV27 and TRBJ1-1; TRBD1 is a possible D gene (5 bases). CDR1 and CDR2 from the germline V gene are MNHEY and SMNVEV (reference sequence). The CDR3 length is 14 residues. The ends were cut back, 2 bases at V and 4 bases at J, with 11 bases in the middle.

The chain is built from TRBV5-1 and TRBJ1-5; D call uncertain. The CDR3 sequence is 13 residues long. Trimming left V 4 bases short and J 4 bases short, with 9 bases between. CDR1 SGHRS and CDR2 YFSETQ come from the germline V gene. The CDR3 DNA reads TGCGCCAGCAGCGAGGACGCAAATCAGCCCCAGCATTTT. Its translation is CASSEDANQPQHF.

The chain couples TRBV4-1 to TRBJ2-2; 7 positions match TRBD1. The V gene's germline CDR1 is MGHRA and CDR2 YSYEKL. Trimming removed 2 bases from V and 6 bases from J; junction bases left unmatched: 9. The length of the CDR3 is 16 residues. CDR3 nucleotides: TGCGCCAGCAGCCAATGGGTAGGGGGCGCGGCCGGGGAGCTGTTTTTT. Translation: CASSQWVGGAAGELFF.

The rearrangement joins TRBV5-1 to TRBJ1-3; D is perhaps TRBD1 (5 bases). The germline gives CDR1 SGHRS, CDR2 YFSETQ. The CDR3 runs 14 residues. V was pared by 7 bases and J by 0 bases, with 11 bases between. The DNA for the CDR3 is TGCGCCAGCCGAGTGGGGACCTCTGGAAACACCATATATTTT. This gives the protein CASRVGTSGNTIYF.

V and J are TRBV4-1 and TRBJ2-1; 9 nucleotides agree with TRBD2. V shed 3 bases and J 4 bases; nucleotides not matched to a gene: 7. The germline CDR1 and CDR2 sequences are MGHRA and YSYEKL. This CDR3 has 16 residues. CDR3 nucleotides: TGCGCCAGCAGCCAGGAAGTACTAGCGGGTTACAATGAGCAGTTCTTC. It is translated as CASSQEVLAGYNEQFF.

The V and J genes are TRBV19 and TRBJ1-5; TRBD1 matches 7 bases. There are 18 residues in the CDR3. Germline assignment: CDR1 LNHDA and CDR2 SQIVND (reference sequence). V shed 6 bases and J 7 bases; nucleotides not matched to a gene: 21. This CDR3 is CASSHGGLTGTVKQPQHF. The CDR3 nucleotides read TGTGCCAGTAGCCATGGAGGCCTAACCGGGACAGTAAAACAGCCCCAGCATTTT.

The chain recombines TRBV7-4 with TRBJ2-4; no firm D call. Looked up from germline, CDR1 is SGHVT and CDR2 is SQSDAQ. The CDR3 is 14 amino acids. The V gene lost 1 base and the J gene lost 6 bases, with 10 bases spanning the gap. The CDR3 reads CASSLGAVGNIQYF. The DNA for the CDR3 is TGTGCCAGCAGCTTAGGGGCTGTTGGAAACATTCAGTACTTC.